These 17 T cell receptor beta chains share one sample of origin, sequenced in a study of T cells in Graves' hyperthyroidism and ophthalmopathy. TCR beta CDR3 regions were amplified from RNA transcripts. The HTBI primer set was used in a first-round RT-PCR of the TCR CDR3. One entry per CDR3 protein, called by TCRdb with MiXCR from the multiplex PCR reads. The data contain hundreds of thousands of distinct CDR3 sequences, about an eighth of them singletons. Sequencing was performed on blood. The receptor set was obtained from a man aged 45-65 years with Graves' ophthalmopathy.

At least ten counts were recorded for this clonotype. The chain uses TRBV27 and TRBJ2-3; the match to TRBD1 covers 12 bases. CDR3 length: 16 residues. Germline CDR1 reads MNHEY; CDR2 reads SMNVEV (reference sequence). J lost 6 bases, V lost 3 bases, and 7 bases had no gene match. The CDR3 nucleotides are TGTGCCAGCAGTTTCAAAGGGACAGGGGGCATGGATACGCAGTATTTT. It encodes CASSFKGTGGMDTQYF.

V gene TRBV27 combines with J gene TRBJ2-1; 9 nucleotides match TRBD2. The CDR3 runs 15 residues. The junction had 8 bases not matched to a gene; V was cut back by 2 bases and J by 9 bases. Per germline, CDR1 MNHEY and CDR2 SMNVEV (reference sequence). CDR3 nucleotides: TGTGCCAGCAGTTTAGGAGTAGCGGGAGTCCTTGAGCAGTTCTTC. It specifies CASSLGVAGVLEQFF.

The chain uses TRBV27 and TRBJ2-7, with a weak D call TRBD2 (6 bases). The CDR3 contains 14 residues. Germline V gene data show CDR1 as MNHEY and CDR2 as SMNVEV (reference sequence). V was shortened by 6 bases and J by 0 bases, with 12 bases between the two germline ends. This CDR3 is CASRSGLPSYEQYF. Here the CDR3 DNA reads TGTGCCAGCAGGTCGGGACTGCCCTCCTACGAGCAGTACTTC.

This clonotype was detected a few times. This sequence joins TRBV6-1 and TRBJ2-7; TRBD2 agrees at 12 bases. This CDR3 comprises 14 residues. V lost 6 bases, J lost 7 bases, and 7 bases stayed unmatched. The germline V gene encodes CDR1 MNHNS and CDR2 SASEGT. The CDR3 is CASRRTSGIEEQYF. CDR3 nucleotides: TGTGCCAGCAGACGGACTAGCGGGATCGAAGAGCAGTACTTC.

This clonotype appeared many times. The chain joins TRBV4-2 to TRBJ1-4; tentatively, D is TRBD1 (5 bases). V lost 5 bases and J lost 5, with 18 bases in between. CDR3 length: 16 amino acids. Looked up from germline, CDR1 is LGHNA and CDR2 is YNFKEQ. Here the CDR3 DNA reads TGTGCCAGCAGCAACAACAACGCAGGACAAAATGAAAAACTGTTTTTT. It codes for CASSNNNAGQNEKLFF.

The chain carries TRBV6-1 and TRBJ1-6, with 7 nucleotides matching TRBD1. The V gene's germline CDR1 is MNHNS and CDR2 SASEGT. J was trimmed by 7 bases and V by 4 bases; bases with no gene match: 1. The CDR3 is 13 residues long. CDR3 DNA sequence: TGTGCCAGCAGTGCGGACAGGAATTCACCCCTCCACTTT. Translating gives CASSADRNSPLHF.

This clonotype came up a few times. The genes are TRBV5-1 and TRBJ2-1, with D possibly being TRBD1 (5 bases). Trimming removed 0 bases at V and 5 bases at J, with 15 bases between. The CDR3 loop spans 16 amino acids. CDR1 and CDR2 (germline): SGHRS, YFSETQ. CDR3 sequence (DNA): TGCGCCAGCAGCTTGGAACAACAGTCCAGGGACAATGAGCAGTTCTTC. This encodes CASSLEQQSRDNEQFF.

This chain links TRBV2 with TRBJ1-1; tentatively, D is TRBD1 (6 bases). Deletions cut 8 bases from V and 1 base from J, with 11 bases between. The CDR3 sequence is 13 residues long. Germline values: CDR1 SNHLY, CDR2 FYNNEI. CDR3 sequence reads: CASVDRRNTEAFF. The CDR3 region has the DNA TGTGCCAGCGTAGACAGGCGGAACACTGAAGCTTTCTTT.

This clonotype was counted only a few times. This sequence joins TRBV29-1 and TRBJ2-2, with D possibly being TRBD1 (5 bases). Deletions cut 5 bases from V and 4 bases from J, with 8 bases between. The CDR3 contains 12 residues. Germline CDR1 SQVTM, CDR2 ANQGSEA. CDR3 residues: CSVQGSTGELFF. CDR3 nucleotide sequence: TGCAGCGTTCAGGGAAGCACCGGGGAGCTGTTTTTT.

V usage is TRBV7-9 and J usage is TRBJ2-5, with TRBD2 identical over 7 bases. Per germline, CDR1 SEHNR and CDR2 FQNEAQ (reference sequence). CDR3 length: 18 amino acids. The V segment lost 2 bases and the J segment 4 bases; nucleotides outside the gene matches: 16. CDR3 nucleotide sequence: TGTGCCAGCAGCTTAAATCCAGCGGGACCTAATAGGGGAGAGACCCAGTACTTC. Translated, it gives CASSLNPAGPNRGETQYF.

At least ten counts were recorded for this clonotype. The genes are TRBV7-8 and TRBJ2-5; 7 bases fit TRBD2. V shed 6 bases, J shed 5 bases, and the junction held 6 bases outside the gene matches. The CDR3 contains 13 residues. Germline CDR1 SGHVS, CDR2 FQNEAQ. CDR3 in DNA: TGTGCCAGCAGTTCTAGCGGCGGCGAGACCCAGTACTTC. This codes for CASSSSGGETQYF.

As regards this clonotype: The junction differs from germline at one of its ends, possibly a read error. The chain recombines TRBV12-3 or TRBV12-4 with TRBJ2-5; a possible D gene is TRBD1 (5 bases). The CDR3 runs to 15 residues. In DNA form, the CDR3 reads TGTGCCAGCAGTCCACGGTGGGGCCAGATGGAGACCCGGTACTTC. Translated, it gives CASSPRWGQMETRYF.

This clonotype was observed a few times. The rearrangement joins TRBV7-9 to TRBJ2-2; TRBD2 might be the D (6 bases). Germline CDR1 SEHNR, CDR2 FQNEAQ (reference sequence). V lost 6 bases and J lost 4, with 24 bases in between. The CDR3 length is 18 residues. Here the CDR3 DNA reads TGTGCCAGCAGAATCTACTTGGCTAGCGCTTATGGCACCGGGGAGCTGTTTTTT. Its translation: CASRIYLASAYGTGELFF.

In this sample, this clonotype turned up many times. The chain carries TRBV3-1 and TRBJ2-1; 14 bases are shared with TRBD2. Looked up from germline, CDR1 is LGHDT and CDR2 is YNNKEL (reference sequence). There are 17 residues in the CDR3. V dropped 2 bases and J dropped 1; count of bases not matched to a gene: 1. CDR3 nucleotides: TGTGCCAGCAGCCAACGACTAGCGGGAGGGTCCTACAATGAGCAGTTCTTC. Protein sequence: CASSQRLAGGSYNEQFF.

As to this clonotype: A read error is possible here, since a much larger clone lies one base away. V is TRBV19 and J is TRBJ1-5; no clear D. Germline CDR1 is LNHDA and CDR2 is SQIVND (reference sequence). This CDR3 contains 16 residues. CDR3 in DNA: TGTGCCAGTAGTATGGTGGACGGTTATAGCAGTCAGCCCCAGCATTTT. Translation: CASSMVDGYSSQPQHF.

This clonotype appeared many times. The chain combines TRBV7-9 with TRBJ2-3; 14 bases map to TRBD2. Germline V gene lookup returns CDR1 SEHNR and CDR2 FQNEAQ (reference sequence). CDR3 size: 16 residues. The trim removed 4 bases at V and 4 bases at J, leaving 4 bases unmatched. In DNA, the CDR3 is TGTGCCAGCAGCTCCAGGACTAGCGGGAGGTCAGATACGCAGTATTTT. It yields the protein CASSSRTSGRSDTQYF. Combining the CDR3 with reference TRBV7-9 and TRBJ2-3 gives the whole variable domain DTGVSQNPRHKITKRGQNVTFRCDPISEHNRLYWYRQTLGQGPEFLTYFQNEAQLEKSRLLSDRFSAERPKGSFSTLEIQRTEQGDSAMYLCASSSRTSGRSDTQYFGPGTRLTVL.

This clonotype came up a few times. This chain joins TRBV18 and TRBJ2-2; D may correspond to TRBD1 or TRBD2 (5 bases each). The CDR3 contains 18 residues. CDR1 is KGHSH and CDR2 is LQKENI in the germline V gene. Trimming removed 1 base at V and 6 bases at J, with 21 bases between. The chain's CDR3 is CASSPRGVESSGPGELFF. CDR3 DNA: TGTGCCAGCTCACCACGAGGGGTCGAATCCTCTGGTCCCGGGGAGCTGTTTTTT.